This TCR beta chain was observed in a study of control samples from healthy donors and cancer patients. Trimming at V came to 5 bases and at J to 5 bases, leaving 4 bases not matched to a gene. Germline CDR1 MNHEY, CDR2 SMNVEV (reference sequence). The CDR3 covers 13 residues. Sequencing used immunoSEQ multiplex PCR; TCRdb keeps in-frame clones, though not all of them. The repertoire holds roughly 83,000 clones, with roughly four fifths as singletons. Sequenced material: blood. The clonotype comes from a woman aged 55-70 years in good health. V gene TRBV27 combines with J gene TRBJ1-2; TRBD1 matches at 8 bases. The CDR3 coding sequence is TGTGCCAGCAGTAGGACAGGGCCTTATGGCTACACCTTC. It is translated as CASSRTGPYGYTF.